Described below is a single T cell receptor (beta chain) sequence and its context. Its specificity is unknown. These data come from a study of cytomegalovirus exposure and HLA in healthy donors. 60 Vbeta and 13 Jbeta primers were used in PCR. Libraries were prepared by immunoSEQ multiplex PCR; TCRdb keeps only in-frame clonotypes and omits some of them. The table lists roughly 110,000 clones, 75% to 85% of them singletons. The germline CDR1 and CDR2 sequences are MNHEY and SVGAGI. CDR3 length: 15 residues. The ends were cut back, 5 bases at V and 4 bases at J, with 16 bases in the middle. Study results and limitations: According to the study, about 180 TCR beta chains were cytomegalovirus-associated. Specificity of a few CMV-associated chains for CMV antigens was verified in vitro.

The sequence came from a woman under 30 in good health and CMV-seropositive. The chain recombines TRBV6-5 with TRBJ2-3; the D gene is possibly TRBD1 (6 bases). Sequenced input: PBMCs. CDR3: CASSVGAGNSDTQYF. CDR3 sequence (DNA): TGTGCCAGCAGTGTGGGGGCAGGGAATTCAGATACGCAGTATTTT.